This record covers a single T cell receptor beta chain. This record comes from a study of blood T cell repertoires in COVID-19. About the study: COVID-19 samples, acute and convalescent, were from the United States, Italy and Spain. T cells, B-cell-depleted T cells, or PBMCs provided the cDNA or gDNA that served as material.

Under the authors' procedure: Estimated nucleated cell counts came from reference gene primer amplification. Assay: immunoSEQ multiplex PCR; the TCRdb copy retains only in-frame clones and omits some. That table is the source of V, J and clone size, and D and trimming were worked out from the DNA. The data contain under 60,000 clones, around 90% of them seen just once; the ten biggest clones take up over 3%. The CDR3 is 15 residues long. V was shortened by 2 bases and J by 1 base, with 14 bases between the two germline ends. Germline CDR1 and CDR2: GTSNPN and SVGIG (reference sequence). This sequence was found in a human donor in a cohort sampled during active COVID-19. Input material: peripheral blood. The chain carries TRBV30 and TRBJ2-5; tentative D call: TRBD1 (5 bases). This CDR3 reads CAWSTRRDSQETQYF. CDR3 nucleotides: TGTGCCTGGAGTACAAGACGCGACAGCCAAGAGACCCAGTACTTC.